The clone carrying this T cell receptor beta chain was counted a few times. The sample is drawn from a study of T cells in Graves' hyperthyroidism and ophthalmopathy. TCR beta CDR3 sequences were amplified from RNA transcripts. The TCR CDR3 first-round RT-PCR relied on the HTBI primer set. In TCRdb, the multiplex PCR reads were re-called with MiXCR into one record per CDR3 protein. The table records under 400,000 distinct CDR3 sequences, around 20% of them present only once. Input material: blood. The TCR sequence derives from a woman aged 50 to 65 with Graves' hyperthyroidism.

CDR3 nucleotides: TGTGCCAGCAACTCCGGACAGGGAAGGGAAGGCTACACCTTC. Residues: CASNSGQGREGYTF. The rearrangement joins TRBV12-3 or TRBV12-4 to TRBJ1-2; TRBD1 agrees at 8 bases. V dropped 7 bases and J dropped 8; count of bases not matched to a gene: 12. This CDR3 contains 14 residues.